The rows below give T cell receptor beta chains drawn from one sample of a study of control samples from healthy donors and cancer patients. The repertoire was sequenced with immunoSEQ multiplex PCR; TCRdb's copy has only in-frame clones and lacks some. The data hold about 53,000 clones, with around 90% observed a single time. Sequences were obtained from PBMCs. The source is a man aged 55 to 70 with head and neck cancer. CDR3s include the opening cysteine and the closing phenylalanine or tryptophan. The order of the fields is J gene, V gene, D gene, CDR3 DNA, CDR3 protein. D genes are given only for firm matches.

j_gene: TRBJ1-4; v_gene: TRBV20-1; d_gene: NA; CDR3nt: TGCAGTGCTTTACTCAATGAAAAACTGTTTTTT; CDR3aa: CSALLNEKLFF
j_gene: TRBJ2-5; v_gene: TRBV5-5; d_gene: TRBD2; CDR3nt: TGTGCCAGCAGCTTGGGGCTAGCGGGAGTTGAGACCCAGTACTTC; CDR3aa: CASSLGLAGVETQYF
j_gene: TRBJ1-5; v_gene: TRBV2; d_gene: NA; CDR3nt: TGTGCCAGCAATACAGAGACCAATCAGCCCCAGCATTTT; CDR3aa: CASNTETNQPQHF
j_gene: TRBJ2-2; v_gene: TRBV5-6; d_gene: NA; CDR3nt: TGTGCCAGCAGCCAGGGGAGATGGGTCGGGGAGCTGTTTTTT; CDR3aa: CASSQGRWVGELFF
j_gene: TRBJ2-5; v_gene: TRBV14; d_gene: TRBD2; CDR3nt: TGTGCCAGCAGCCCCGGACTAGCGGGGACAAGAGGAGGAGAGACCCAGTACTTC; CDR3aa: CASSPGLAGTRGGETQYF
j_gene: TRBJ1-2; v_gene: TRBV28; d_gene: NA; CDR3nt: TGTGCCAGCAGCAACTTCGGCTATGGCTACACCTTC; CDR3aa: CASSNFGYGYTF
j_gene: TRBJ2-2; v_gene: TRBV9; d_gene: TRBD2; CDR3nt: TGTGCCAGCAGCGGACTAGCGGGGACCACCGGGGAGCTGTTTTTT; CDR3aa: CASSGLAGTTGELFF
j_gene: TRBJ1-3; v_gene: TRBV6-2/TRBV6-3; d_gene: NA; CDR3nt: TGTGCCAGCAGCATTGGGCCTGGAAACACCATATATTTT; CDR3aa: CASSIGPGNTIYF
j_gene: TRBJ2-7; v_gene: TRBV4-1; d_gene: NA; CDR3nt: TGCGCCAGCAGCCAAGCTCCGGGCGCCGAGCAGTACTTC; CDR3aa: CASSQAPGAEQYF
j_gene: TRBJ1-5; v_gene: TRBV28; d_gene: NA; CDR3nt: TGTGCCAGCAGTAGAGGGAATCAGCCCCAGCATTTT; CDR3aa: CASSRGNQPQHF
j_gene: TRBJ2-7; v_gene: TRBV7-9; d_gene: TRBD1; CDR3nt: TGTGCCAGCAGCTCTCAGGGGGCCCTATCCTACGAGCAGTACTTC; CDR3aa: CASSSQGALSYEQYF